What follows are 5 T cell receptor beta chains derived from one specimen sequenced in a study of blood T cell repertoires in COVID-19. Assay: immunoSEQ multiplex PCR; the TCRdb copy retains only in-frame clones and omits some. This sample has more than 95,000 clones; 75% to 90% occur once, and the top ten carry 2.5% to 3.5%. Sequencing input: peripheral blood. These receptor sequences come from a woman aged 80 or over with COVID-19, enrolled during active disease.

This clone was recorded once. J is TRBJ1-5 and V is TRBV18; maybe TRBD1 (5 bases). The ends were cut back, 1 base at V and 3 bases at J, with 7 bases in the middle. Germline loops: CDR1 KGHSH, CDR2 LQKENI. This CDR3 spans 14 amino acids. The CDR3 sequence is CASSPQTDNQPQHF. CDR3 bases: TGTGCCAGCTCACCACAGACAGACAATCAGCCCCAGCATTTT.

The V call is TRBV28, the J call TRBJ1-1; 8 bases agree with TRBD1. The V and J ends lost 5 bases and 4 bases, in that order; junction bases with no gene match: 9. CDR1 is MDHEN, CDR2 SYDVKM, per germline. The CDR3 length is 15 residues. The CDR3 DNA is TGTGCCAGCAGTGCTGGACAGGGAGATGTCACTGAAGCTTTCTTT. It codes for CASSAGQGDVTEAFF.

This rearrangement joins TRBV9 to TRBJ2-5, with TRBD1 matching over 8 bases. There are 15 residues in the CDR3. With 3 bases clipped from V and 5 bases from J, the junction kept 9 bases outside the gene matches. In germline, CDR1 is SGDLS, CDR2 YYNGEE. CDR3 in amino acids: CASSGGQGRWETQYF. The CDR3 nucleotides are TGTGCCAGCAGCGGTGGACAGGGAAGGTGGGAGACCCAGTACTTC.

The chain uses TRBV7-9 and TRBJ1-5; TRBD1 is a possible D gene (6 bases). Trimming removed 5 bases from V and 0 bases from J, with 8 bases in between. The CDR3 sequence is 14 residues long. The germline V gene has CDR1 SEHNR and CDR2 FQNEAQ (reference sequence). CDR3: CASSPDSSNQPQHF. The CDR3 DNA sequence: TGTGCCAGCAGCCCGGACAGTAGCAATCAGCCCCAGCATTTT.

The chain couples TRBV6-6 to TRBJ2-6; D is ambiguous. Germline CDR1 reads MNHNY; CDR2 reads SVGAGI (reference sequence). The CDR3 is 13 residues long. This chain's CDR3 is CATTVSGANVLTF. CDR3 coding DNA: TGTGCGACCACAGTCTCTGGGGCCAACGTCCTGACTTTC.